The next 21 T cell receptor beta chains were all read from a single sample in a study of T cells in localized non-small cell lung cancer. Here immunoSEQ multiplex PCR was the method, and the copy in TCRdb shows in-frame clones only, minus some. The data contain 50,000 to 65,000 clones, approximately 80% of them seen just once; the ten biggest clones take up roughly 4.5%. This specimen was PBMCs, taken before any cancer treatment. The receptors originated from a man aged 40 to 70 with stage II lung adenocarcinoma.

The sample holds one count of this clone. The rearrangement joins TRBV7-9 to TRBJ2-1; weak D call: TRBD2 (6 bases). The CDR3 has 15 residues. The germline V gene has CDR1 SEHNR and CDR2 FQNEAQ (reference sequence). The V end was cut by 3 bases, the J end by 4 bases, with 13 bases between. CDR3 bases: TGTGCCAGCAGCTTTCCCGGGAGTCAATACAATGAGCAGTTCTTC. Protein sequence: CASSFPGSQYNEQFF.

This clone was observed a handful of times. The chain joins TRBV7-3 to TRBJ2-7; 12 bases line up with TRBD2. J lost 5 bases, V lost 5 bases, and 10 bases had no gene match. Germline V gene sequence: CDR1 SGHTA, CDR2 FQGTGA. This CDR3 comprises 16 residues. CDR3 protein: CASSETRTSGINEQYF. In DNA, the CDR3 is TGTGCCAGCAGCGAAACACGGACTAGCGGGATTAACGAGCAGTACTTC. Full variable domain (outside the CDR3, taken from reference TRBV7-3 and TRBJ2-7): GAGVSQTPSNKVTEKGKYVELRCDPISGHTALYWYRQSLGQGPEFLIYFQGTGAADDSGLPNDRFFAVRPEGSVSTLKIQRTERGDSAVYLCASSETRTSGINEQYFGPGTRLTVT.

The rearrangement links TRBV27 to TRBJ2-5; 12 bases fit TRBD2. With 5 bases clipped from V and 3 bases from J, the junction kept 4 bases outside the gene matches. CDR1 and CDR2 from the germline V gene are MNHEY and SMNVEV (reference sequence). This CDR3 contains 15 residues. The CDR3 DNA reads as TGTGCCAGCAGTACTCTAGCGGGAGGGGAAGAGACCCAGTACTTC. Translated: CASSTLAGGEETQYF.

J is TRBJ1-1 and V is TRBV4-1, with D possibly being TRBD1 (5 bases). The CDR3 contains 15 residues. Trimming left V 4 bases short and J 1 base short, with 13 bases between. The germline V gene encodes CDR1 MGHRA and CDR2 YSYEKL. CDR3 coding DNA: TGCGCCAGCAGCCGAAACCGGGGGTCGAACACTGAAGCTTTCTTT. It codes for CASSRNRGSNTEAFF.

The chain couples TRBV7-3 to TRBJ2-4; D may correspond to TRBD1 or TRBD2 (5 bases each). The germline CDR1 and CDR2 sequences are SGHTA and FQGTGA. V gave up 4 bases and J gave up 8 bases, with 15 bases separating them. The CDR3 runs to 14 residues. This CDR3 reads CASSSQGASDIQYF. The CDR3 DNA is TGTGCCAGCAGCTCCCAGGGAGCTTCGGACATTCAGTACTTC.

The chain couples TRBV12-5 to TRBJ2-1; 8 positions match TRBD1. The CDR3 length is 15 residues. With V trimmed by 8 bases and J by 7 bases, 13 bases remained unmatched. In germline, CDR1 is LGHNT, CDR2 FRNRAP. The CDR3 bases are TGTGCTAGTACGTCAGGGGGCGCTTTTACAAATGAGCAGTTCTTC. Amino acid sequence: CASTSGGAFTNEQFF.

This clone has only one observation. The chain recombines TRBV6-4 with TRBJ2-4, with a tentative D call TRBD2 (5 bases). This CDR3 region has 15 residues. Germline loops: CDR1 MRHNA, CDR2 SNTAGT. Trimming removed 10 bases from V and 0 bases from J, with 16 bases in between. CDR3: CATLEDFLAKNIQYF. In nucleotides, the CDR3 is TGTGCCACCTTGGAGGACTTCCTAGCCAAAAACATTCAGTACTTC.

The chain couples TRBV4-2 to TRBJ2-7; 10 nucleotides match TRBD1. Germline V gene lookup returns CDR1 LGHNA and CDR2 YNFKEQ. Trimming took 4 bases from V and 6 from J; bases not matched to a gene: 9. There are 15 residues in the CDR3. The CDR3 DNA follows: TGTGCCAGCAGCCTCGGACAGGGGGTGGGGGGCGAGCAGTACTTC. Encoded protein: CASSLGQGVGGEQYF.

For the CDR3, the DNA is TGTGCCACCAGCAGCCGGACCATTTCTGGAAACACCATATATTTT. It specifies CATSSRTISGNTIYF. The chain links TRBV15 to TRBJ1-3; D remains unclear. Per germline, CDR1 LNHNV and CDR2 YYDKDF (reference sequence). The CDR3 consists of 15 residues. V was shortened by 3 bases and J by 1 base, with 10 bases between the two germline ends.

This chain connects TRBV27 to TRBJ2-2, with 12 bases aligning to TRBD2. The CDR3 totals 17 residues. Germline assignment: CDR1 MNHEY and CDR2 SMNVEV (reference sequence). Germline trimming cut 3 bases from V and 0 bases from J; bases unmatched to any gene: 2. This chain's CDR3 is CASSFLAGGSNTGELFF. CDR3 DNA sequence: TGTGCCAGCAGTTTCCTAGCGGGAGGGTCGAACACCGGGGAGCTGTTTTTT.

The CDR3 here is CASSLVAGGLTREQYF. CDR3 nucleotides: TGTGCCAGCAGCTTAGTAGCAGGGGGCCTCACCAGGGAGCAGTACTTC. The chain is built from TRBV7-9 and TRBJ2-7, with 8 bases matching TRBD1. The CDR3 sequence is 16 residues long. J gave up 7 bases and V 1 base, and 12 bases lay outside the gene matches. Germline V gene lookup returns CDR1 SEHNR and CDR2 FQNEAQ (reference sequence).

The chain carries TRBV28 and TRBJ2-7, with D unclear. This CDR3 spans 13 amino acids. Per the germline V gene, CDR1 is MDHEN and CDR2 is SYDVKM. Between the trimmed V and J ends, which lost 6 bases and 0 bases, there was a span of 9 bases. CDR3 residues: CASSPATSYEQYF. In nucleotides, the CDR3 is TGTGCCAGCAGCCCGGCTACCTCCTACGAGCAGTACTTC. Based on the CDR3 plus reference TRBV28 and TRBJ2-7, the full variable domain is DVKVTQSSRYLVKRTGEKVFLECVQDMDHENMFWYRQDPGLGLRLIYFSYDVKMKEKGDIPEGYSVSREKKERFSLILESASTNQTSMYLCASSPATSYEQYFGPGTRLTVT.

CDR3 sequence: CASSLEGGLAAYEQYF. The CDR3 region has the DNA TGTGCCAGCAGCTTAGAGGGGGGACTAGCGGCTTACGAGCAGTACTTC. The J gene is TRBJ2-7, the V gene TRBV7-6, with 11 bases fitting TRBD2. Germline values: CDR1 SGHVS, CDR2 FNYEAQ. The V gene end was trimmed by 1 base and the J gene end by 4 bases; junction bases not matched to a gene: 6. This CDR3 comprises 16 residues.

This rearrangement joins TRBV25-1 to TRBJ2-7; weak D call: TRBD1 (6 bases). CDR3 length equals 12 residues. With 5 bases removed from V and 5 bases from J, the gap between germline ends came to 10 bases. From germline, CDR1 is MGHDK and CDR2 SYGVNS. CDR3 in amino acids: CASSPGVHEQYF. DNA of the CDR3: TGTGCCAGCAGTCCAGGGGTCCACGAGCAGTACTTC.

V usage is TRBV5-1 and J usage is TRBJ1-2; D not certain. V lost 0 bases and J lost 3, with 12 bases in between. CDR1 and CDR2 (germline): SGHRS, YFSETQ. The length of the CDR3 is 15 residues. The CDR3 is CASSLAASQYYGYTF. The CDR3, as DNA: TGCGCCAGCAGCTTGGCCGCCAGCCAGTACTATGGCTACACCTTC.

The chain combines TRBV29-1 with TRBJ2-2; 7 nucleotides align to TRBD1. This CDR3 comprises 14 residues. The V gene end was trimmed by 7 bases and the J gene end by 5 bases; junction bases not matched to a gene: 10. CDR1 is SQVTM and CDR2 is ANQGSEA in the germline V gene. The CDR3 region is CSARGQPRTGELFF. The DNA of the CDR3 is TGCAGCGCCCGGGGACAGCCCAGGACCGGGGAGCTGTTTTTT.

This rearrangement joins TRBV27 to TRBJ1-2; the D is unclear. V lost 2 bases, J lost 8 bases, and 12 bases lay in between. The CDR3 contains 13 residues. The germline gives CDR1 MNHEY, CDR2 SMNVEV (reference sequence). The CDR3 DNA reads TGTGCCAGCAGTTTAACCCTAGATTACGGCTACACCTTC. Translated: CASSLTLDYGYTF.

The chain carries TRBV19 and TRBJ2-5, with 15 bases lining up with TRBD2. The CDR3 is made up of 16 amino acids. Trimming took 3 bases from V and 5 from J; bases not matched to a gene: 4. CDR1 and CDR2 from the germline V gene are LNHDA and SQIVND (reference sequence). This CDR3 is CASSIPGTSGRETQYF. DNA of the CDR3: TGTGCCAGTAGTATTCCTGGGACTAGCGGGAGGGAGACCCAGTACTTC.

The rearrangement joins TRBV4-1 to TRBJ1-3, with 9 bases that match TRBD1. The CDR3 length is 16 residues. Trimming at V came to 2 bases and at J to 0 bases, leaving 2 bases not matched to a gene. From germline, CDR1 is MGHRA and CDR2 YSYEKL. Here the CDR3 reads CASSQSTGGSGNTIYF. The CDR3 DNA follows: TGCGCCAGCAGCCAATCGACAGGGGGCTCTGGAAACACCATATATTTT.

The J gene is TRBJ1-2, the V gene TRBV5-1; TRBD1 matches at 11 bases. Germline trimming cut 3 bases from V and 3 bases from J; bases unmatched to any gene: 13. The CDR3 contains 18 residues. Germline lookup yields CDR1 SGHRS and CDR2 YFSETQ. In DNA form, the CDR3 reads TGCGCCAGCAGCTCGGACGGACAGGGGGCGAAGTATGACTATGGCTACACCTTC. Protein product: CASSSDGQGAKYDYGYTF.

The chain uses TRBV5-1 and TRBJ2-1; D not certain. The ends were cut back, 0 bases at V and 3 bases at J, with 7 bases in the middle. Germline lookup yields CDR1 SGHRS and CDR2 YFSETQ. The CDR3 is 14 residues long. This CDR3 reads CASSLGEDYNEQFF. For the CDR3, the DNA is TGCGCCAGCAGCTTGGGGGAAGACTACAATGAGCAGTTCTTC. The whole variable domain, filled in from reference TRBV5-1 and TRBJ2-1, reads KAGVTQTPRYLIKTRGQQVTLSCSPISGHRSVSWYQQTPGQGLQFLFEYFSETQRNKGNFPGRFSGRQFSNSRSEMNVSTLELGDSALYLCASSLGEDYNEQFFGPGTRLTVL.